A single sample is the source of the 32 T cell receptor beta chains below, sequenced in a study of post-analysis software for immune sequencing data. The antigens for these receptors are not known. Each TCR beta cDNA library carried unique molecular identifiers. TCRdb re-called the PCR reads through MiXCR, storing one row per CDR3 protein. This sample carries 750,000 to 950,000 distinct CDR3 sequences, under 60% of them seen once, and the ten largest clones take around 4.7%. The study, taken as a whole, reports: Roughly five TRBV segments were significantly more frequent in patients than in controls. TRBV5-6, TRBV5-1 and TRBV20-1 were among these segments.

The sample taken for sequencing was blood. These receptors were taken from a girl between 10 and 17 years old with multiple sclerosis.

In its sample, this clonotype was seen a few times. This sequence joins TRBV7-6 and TRBJ2-1; no clear D. The CDR3 runs to 17 residues. V lost 0 bases and J 5 bases, leaving 17 bases between the germline ends. The germline CDR1 and CDR2 sequences are SGHVS and FNYEAQ. CDR3 DNA: TGTGCCAGCAGCTTAGCCAACTTCTTGACCAACCACAATGAGCAGTTCTTC. This translates into CASSLANFLTNHNEQFF.

This clonotype was observed a few times. The chain combines TRBV24-1 with TRBJ1-2, with D hard to call. The V gene lost 0 bases and the J gene lost 3 bases, with 7 bases spanning the gap. Germline V gives CDR1 KGHDR, CDR2 SFDVKD. The CDR3 is 14 amino acids. The CDR3: CATSDLSRDYGYTF. CDR3 sequence (DNA): TGTGCCACCAGTGATTTGAGTCGAGACTATGGCTACACCTTC.

This clonotype was detected a few times. CDR3 protein: CSARDLRREGLGEQFF. The CDR3 DNA reads as TGCAGTGCTAGAGACCTGAGGCGGGAGGGCCTCGGTGAGCAGTTCTTC. V gene TRBV20-1 combines with J gene TRBJ2-1, with 9 bases that match TRBD2. The germline V gene encodes CDR1 DFQATT and CDR2 SNEGSKA (reference sequence). The CDR3 extends over 16 amino acids. V shed 0 bases and J 9 bases; nucleotides not matched to a gene: 12.

This clonotype was observed a handful of times. V is TRBV7-6 and J is TRBJ1-2; D remains ambiguous. Germline V lookup: CDR1 SGHVS, CDR2 FNYEAQ. This CDR3 spans 17 amino acids. The V end lost 2 bases, the J end lost 6 bases, and 22 bases lay between the germline ends. The CDR3 here is CASSLIAGGPNLDGYTF. CDR3 DNA: TGTGCCAGCAGCTTAATCGCAGGCGGGCCTAACCTTGATGGCTACACCTTC. Full variable domain (rest looked up from reference TRBV7-6 and TRBJ1-2): GAGVSQSPRYKVTKRGQDVALRCDPISGHVSLYWYRQALGQGPEFLTYFNYEAQQDKSGLPNDRFSAERPEGSISTLTIQRTEQRDSAMYRCASSLIAGGPNLDGYTFGSGTRLTVV.

The table lists this clonotype with a few counts. This chain uses TRBV5-1 with TRBJ2-1; the D call may be TRBD1 or TRBD2 (5 bases each). CDR1 is SGHRS and CDR2 is YFSETQ in the germline V gene. CDR3 length: 14 amino acids. The V and J ends lost 0 bases and 7 bases respectively, with 11 bases between them. Written as DNA, the CDR3 is TGCGCCAGCAGCTTGGTGGGGGAGAGGAATGAGCAGTTCTTC. Protein product: CASSLVGERNEQFF. Together with reference TRBV5-1 and TRBJ2-1, the CDR3 gives the full variable domain: KAGVTQTPRYLIKTRGQQVTLSCSPISGHRSVSWYQQTPGQGLQFLFEYFSETQRNKGNFPGRFSGRQFSNSRSEMNVSTLELGDSALYLCASSLVGERNEQFFGPGTRLTVL.

V gene TRBV24-1 combines with J gene TRBJ2-5; D ambiguous. This CDR3 contains 13 residues. V lost 2 bases and J 5 bases, leaving 8 bases between the germline ends. CDR1 and CDR2 from the germline V gene are KGHDR and SFDVKD. The CDR3 sequence is CATSDSSWETQYF. The CDR3 DNA is TGTGCCACCAGTGATTCGTCTTGGGAGACCCAGTACTTC.

This rearrangement joins TRBV7-2 to TRBJ1-2; the D is unclear. The V gene's germline CDR1 is SGHTA and CDR2 FQGNSA. V lost 5 bases and J lost 1, with 11 bases in between. The CDR3 runs 14 residues. CDR3 bases: TGTGCCAGCAGCCAGTGGGCCATTAACTATGGCTACACCTTC. Its protein product is CASSQWAINYGYTF.

The chain links TRBV12-3 or TRBV12-4 to TRBJ1-5; 7 bases match TRBD1. Unmatched junction bases numbered 7, after V lost 6 bases and J lost 5 bases. CDR3 length: 14 residues. CDR3 in amino acids: CASRAGDRDQPQHF. As DNA, the CDR3 is TGTGCCAGCAGAGCCGGCGACAGGGATCAGCCCCAGCATTTT.

The rearrangement joins TRBV9 to TRBJ2-3, with a weak D call TRBD2 (6 bases). Germline V CDR1 and CDR2: SGDLS, YYNGEE. CDR3 length: 16 amino acids. V was clipped by 4 bases and J by 2 bases, with 17 bases between them. In DNA, the CDR3 is TGTGCCAGCAGCCCCGGCGGTAGCGGAAACACAGATACGCAGTATTTT. Its protein product is CASSPGGSGNTDTQYF.

The rearrangement joins TRBV7-2 to TRBJ2-4; TRBD1 agrees at 11 bases. V lost 5 bases, J lost 7 bases, and 7 bases stayed unmatched. Germline loops: CDR1 SGHTA, CDR2 FQGNSA. This CDR3 comprises 15 residues. CDR3 in amino acids: CASSKRTGGVNIQYF. CDR3 DNA: TGTGCCAGCAGCAAACGGACAGGGGGCGTGAACATTCAGTACTTC.

This chain joins TRBV7-2 and TRBJ2-1; TRBD2 matches 8 bases. The CDR3 loop spans 16 amino acids. Germline assignment: CDR1 SGHTA and CDR2 FQGNSA. Germline trimming cut 6 bases from V and 6 bases from J; bases unmatched to any gene: 13. The CDR3 DNA sequence: TGTGCCAGCAGAATTGATATGGCTAGCGGGCGCAATGAGCAGTTCTTC. It yields the protein CASRIDMASGRNEQFF.

This clonotype has only a few counts. The chain has TRBV7-2 and TRBJ2-1; 8 bases line up with TRBD2. Losses at the gene ends were 5 bases for V and 2 bases for J; bases not matched to a gene: 8. Germline V gives CDR1 SGHTA, CDR2 FQGNSA. This CDR3 comprises 16 residues. This CDR3 reads CASSIQRERAYNEQFF. The CDR3 nucleotides are TGTGCCAGCAGCATTCAGCGGGAGCGGGCCTACAATGAGCAGTTCTTC. The full variable domain, in which reference TRBV7-2 and TRBJ2-1 provide the parts outside the CDR3, is GAGVSQSPSNKVTEKGKDVELRCDPISGHTALYWYRQSLGQGLEFLIYFQGNSAPDKSGLPSDRFSAERTGGSVSTLTIQRTQQEDSAVYLCASSIQRERAYNEQFFGPGTRLTVL.

A few counts support this clonotype. The V gene is TRBV5-6, the J gene TRBJ1-1; D might be TRBD1 (5 bases). The CDR3 sequence is 12 residues long. Germline lookup yields CDR1 SGHDT and CDR2 YYEEEE. The V gene lost 5 bases and the J gene lost 11 bases, with 16 bases spanning the gap. The CDR3 region has the DNA TGTGCCAGCAGGGGGCAAAACGGAAGGGCTTTCTTT. Translated: CASRGQNGRAFF. The full variable domain, completed using reference TRBV5-6 and TRBJ1-1, is DAGVTQSPTHLIKTRGQQVTLRCSPKSGHDTVSWYQQALGQGPQFIFQYYEEEERQRGNFPDRFSGHQFPNYSSELNVNALLLGDSALYLCASRGQNGRAFFGQGTRLTVV.

This clonotype was counted between two and nine times. The gene calls are TRBV5-1 and TRBJ2-3; D call uncertain. Per the germline V gene, CDR1 is SGHRS and CDR2 is YFSETQ. The V end was cut by 6 bases, the J end by 1 base, with 9 bases between. The CDR3 is 13 amino acids. CDR3 loop: CASTTGGTDTQYF. The CDR3 DNA follows: TGCGCCAGCACCACTGGGGGCACAGATACGCAGTATTTT.

The chain is built from TRBV7-2 and TRBJ2-5, with 8 bases identical to TRBD1. The last part of the DNA fits TRBJ2-7 better; the J call may be wrong. This CDR3 has 16 amino acids. Germline values: CDR1 SGHTA, CDR2 FQGNSA. The CDR3 spells CASSLEANRGAAEQYF. As DNA, the CDR3 is TGTGCCAGCAGCTTAGAGGCCAACAGGGGGGCCGCCGAGCAGTACTTC.

This clonotype was counted between two and nine times. The gene calls are TRBV28 and TRBJ1-5; D remains unclear. V was shortened by 5 bases and J by 4 bases, with 12 bases between the two germline ends. Per the germline V gene, CDR1 is MDHEN and CDR2 is SYDVKM. This CDR3 has 14 residues. CDR3 bases: TGTGCCAGCAGTCAGGACGGAGTTAATCAGCCCCAGCATTTT. As protein: CASSQDGVNQPQHF.

The chain joins TRBV7-6 to TRBJ2-4; TRBD2 aligns across 10 bases. The ends lost 3 bases at V and 0 bases at J; junction bases unmatched: 8. This CDR3 is built from 18 residues. Germline CDR1 reads SGHVS; CDR2 reads FNYEAQ. The CDR3, as DNA: TGTGCCAGCAGCTTGGGACTAGCGCAAGCCTTAGCCAAAAACATTCAGTACTTC. Its protein is CASSLGLAQALAKNIQYF. The full variable domain, with the rest looked up from reference TRBV7-6 and TRBJ2-4, is GAGVSQSPRYKVTKRGQDVALRCDPISGHVSLYWYRQALGQGPEFLTYFNYEAQQDKSGLPNDRFSAERPEGSISTLTIQRTEQRDSAMYRCASSLGLAQALAKNIQYFGAGTRLSVL.

The V call is TRBV12-3 or TRBV12-4, the J call TRBJ1-2; 9 bases match TRBD1. V dropped 5 bases and J dropped 4; count of bases not matched to a gene: 8. CDR3 length equals 15 residues. DNA of the CDR3: TGTGCCAGCAGTGCCGAAATGGGACAGGGCTATGGCTACACCTTC. It codes for CASSAEMGQGYGYTF.

The chain joins TRBV2 to TRBJ2-3, with TRBD1 matching 8 bases. V lost 6 bases and J lost 2; bases outside the gene matches: 7. The germline V gene has CDR1 SNHLY and CDR2 FYNNEI. The CDR3 has 15 residues. The CDR3 spells CASRLDRGHTDTQYF. The CDR3, as DNA: TGTGCCAGCAGGCTCGACAGGGGACACACAGATACGCAGTATTTT.

The CDR3 sequence is CASSRQQGAITGELFF. The CDR3 DNA reads as TGTGCCAGCAGCCGCCAGCAGGGGGCTATCACCGGGGAGCTGTTTTTT. The chain carries TRBV7-9 and TRBJ2-2; the match to TRBD1 covers 8 bases. Germline loops: CDR1 SEHNR, CDR2 FQNEAQ (reference sequence). Trimming cost V 5 bases and J 4 bases; bases outside gene matches: 9. The CDR3 has 16 residues. Complete variable domain (other parts from reference TRBV7-9 and TRBJ2-2): DTGVSQNPRHKITKRGQNVTFRCDPISEHNRLYWYRQTLGQGPEFLTYFQNEAQLEKSRLLSDRFSAERPKGSFSTLEIQRTEQGDSAMYLCASSRQQGAITGELFFGEGSRLTVL.

The sample holds a few counts of this clonotype. V and J are TRBV11-2 and TRBJ2-5; 8 positions agree with TRBD2. Germline lookup yields CDR1 SGHAT and CDR2 FQNNGV. The J segment lost 4 bases and the V segment lost 8 bases, leaving 12 bases of the junction unmatched. There are 15 residues in the CDR3. The CDR3 bases are TGTGCCAGCGCCCCGGCTAGCGGGCTTCGAGAGACCCAGTACTTC. Translation gives CASAPASGLRETQYF. The variable domain in full, completed from reference TRBV11-2 and TRBJ2-5, reads EAGVAQSPRYKIIEKRQSVAFWCNPISGHATLYWYQQILGQGPKLLIQFQNNGVVDDSQLPKDRFSAERLKGVDSTLKIQPAKLEDSAVYLCASAPASGLRETQYFGPGTRLLVL.

The V call is TRBV7-2, the J call TRBJ2-2; D is possibly TRBD1 (5 bases). Looked up from germline, CDR1 is SGHTA and CDR2 is FQGNSA. Deletions cut 5 bases from V and 8 bases from J, with 15 bases between. The CDR3 has 14 residues. The CDR3 DNA sequence: TGTGCCAGCAGCAAATGGGGCCTCGGGGGGGAGCTGTTTTTT. Protein sequence: CASSKWGLGGELFF.

The V gene is TRBV20-1, the J gene TRBJ2-7; the match to TRBD2 covers 12 bases. Losses at the gene ends were 3 bases for V and 0 bases for J; bases not matched to a gene: 3. Germline CDR1 is DFQATT and CDR2 is SNEGSKA (reference sequence). CDR3 length: 15 residues. The DNA for the CDR3 is TGCAGTGCTAGCGGACTAGCGGGGAGCTCCTACGAGCAGTACTTC. Encoded protein: CSASGLAGSSYEQYF.

The genes are TRBV20-1 and TRBJ2-3, with D perhaps TRBD1 (6 bases). Trimming stripped 3 bases from V and 2 bases from J, with 15 bases between. The CDR3 spans 15 residues. The germline CDR1 and CDR2 sequences are DFQATT and SNEGSKA (reference sequence). The chain's CDR3 is CSARDRDTNTDTQYF. The CDR3 bases are TGCAGTGCTAGGGACCGGGACACTAACACAGATACGCAGTATTTT.

This clonotype was observed a few times. The chain combines TRBV7-9 with TRBJ2-7; D might be TRBD1 (6 bases). The V gene lost 5 bases and the J gene lost 3 bases, with 8 bases spanning the gap. Germline V lookup: CDR1 SEHNR, CDR2 FQNEAQ (reference sequence). The CDR3 covers 12 residues. CDR3 sequence: CASSRTVYEQYF. The CDR3 region has the DNA TGTGCCAGCAGCCGGACAGTCTACGAGCAGTACTTC.

The V and J genes are TRBV18 and TRBJ2-1; possible D gene TRBD1, 7 bases. There are 14 residues in the CDR3. Germline V gives CDR1 KGHSH, CDR2 LQKENI. V gave up 5 bases and J gave up 6 bases, with 14 bases separating them. CDR3 coding DNA: TGTGCCAGCTCAGCCGGGACAGCGGGCAATGAGCAGTTCTTC. This translates into CASSAGTAGNEQFF.

The chain joins TRBV6-5 to TRBJ2-7, with D perhaps TRBD1 or TRBD2 (6 bases each). CDR3 size: 15 residues. The germline gives CDR1 MNHEY, CDR2 SVGAGI. The V end was cut by 6 bases, the J end by 5 bases, with 20 bases between. CDR3: CASRGGWEVPHEQYF. Here the CDR3 DNA reads TGTGCCAGCAGAGGGGGGTGGGAAGTCCCCCACGAGCAGTACTTC.

V is TRBV7-9 and J is TRBJ2-7; maybe TRBD1 (6 bases). V dropped 5 bases and J dropped 4 bases, with 15 bases sitting between them. Germline CDR1 and CDR2: SEHNR and FQNEAQ (reference sequence). This CDR3 has 14 residues. The chain's CDR3 is CASSPATGFYEQYF. The CDR3 DNA reads as TGTGCCAGCAGCCCGGCAACAGGGTTTTACGAGCAGTACTTC.

V and J are TRBV15 and TRBJ1-2; D gene unclear. In germline, CDR1 is LNHNV, CDR2 YYDKDF (reference sequence). This CDR3 has 11 amino acids. Trimming left V 6 bases short and J 10 bases short, with 12 bases between. The CDR3 loop reads CATSGANDYTF. The CDR3 DNA follows: TGTGCCACCAGTGGCGCTAATGACTACACCTTC.

The V and J genes are TRBV10-3 and TRBJ1-5; TRBD1 is a possible D gene (5 bases). Deletions cut 6 bases from V and 1 base from J, with 7 bases between. From germline, CDR1 is ENHRY and CDR2 SYGVKD. CDR3 length: 13 residues. The CDR3 reads CAISGDSNQPQHF. CDR3 bases: TGTGCCATCAGCGGGGACAGCAATCAGCCCCAGCATTTT.

The V gene is TRBV12-3 or TRBV12-4, the J gene TRBJ2-7; D uncertain. The CDR3 sequence is 16 residues long. Between the trimmed V and J ends, which lost 6 bases and 0 bases, there was a span of 18 bases. In nucleotides, the CDR3 is TGTGCCAGCAGCTCAGTATCAATAACCCCCTCCTACGAGCAGTACTTC. Encoded protein: CASSSVSITPSYEQYF.

V gene TRBV6-5 combines with J gene TRBJ2-1; D is undetermined. The V and J ends lost 0 bases and 8 bases respectively, with 14 bases between them. Germline V CDR1 and CDR2: MNHEY, SVGAGI. The CDR3 totals 15 residues. DNA of the CDR3: TGTGCCAGCAGTTACTCGAGCCCGAATCCCTATGAGCAGTTCTTC. Protein sequence: CASSYSSPNPYEQFF.